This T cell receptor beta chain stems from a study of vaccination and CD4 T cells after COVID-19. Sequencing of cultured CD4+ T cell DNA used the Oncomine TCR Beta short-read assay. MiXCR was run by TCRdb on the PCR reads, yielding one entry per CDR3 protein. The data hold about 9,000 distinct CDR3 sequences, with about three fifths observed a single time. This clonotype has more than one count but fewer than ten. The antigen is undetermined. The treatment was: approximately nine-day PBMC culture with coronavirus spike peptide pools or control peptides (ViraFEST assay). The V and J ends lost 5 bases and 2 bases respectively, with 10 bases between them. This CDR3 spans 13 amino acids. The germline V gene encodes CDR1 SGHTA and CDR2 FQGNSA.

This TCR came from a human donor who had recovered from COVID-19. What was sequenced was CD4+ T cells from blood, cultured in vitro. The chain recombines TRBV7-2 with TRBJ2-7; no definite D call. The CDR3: CASSQTRAYEQYF. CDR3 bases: TGTGCCAGCAGCCAAACACGGGCCTACGAGCAGTACTTC.